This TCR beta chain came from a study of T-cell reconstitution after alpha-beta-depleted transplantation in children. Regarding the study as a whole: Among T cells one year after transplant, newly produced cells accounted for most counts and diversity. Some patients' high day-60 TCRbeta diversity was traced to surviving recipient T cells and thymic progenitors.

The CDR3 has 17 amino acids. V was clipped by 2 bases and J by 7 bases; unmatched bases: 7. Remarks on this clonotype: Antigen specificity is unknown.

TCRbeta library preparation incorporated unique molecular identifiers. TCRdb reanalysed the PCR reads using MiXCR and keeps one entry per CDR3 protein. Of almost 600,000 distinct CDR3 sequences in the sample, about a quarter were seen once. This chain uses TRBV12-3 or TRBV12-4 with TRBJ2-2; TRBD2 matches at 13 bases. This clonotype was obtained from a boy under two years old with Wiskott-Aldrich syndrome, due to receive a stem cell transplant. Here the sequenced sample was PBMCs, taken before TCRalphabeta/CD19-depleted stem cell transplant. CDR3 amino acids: CASSLFWTSGRIGELFF. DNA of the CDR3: TGTGCCAGCAGTTTATTTTGGACTAGCGGGAGAATCGGGGAGCTGTTTTTT.